This T cell receptor beta chain is drawn from a study of vaccination and CD4 T cells after COVID-19 (dated by TCRdb to the early 2020s). Describing the broader study: Six males and four females were included in the convalescent cohort, with two Hispanic individuals, seven Caucasians, two Asians and one multiracial person represented. In an earlier paper using these donors, memory CD4+ T cell crossreactivity between SARS-CoV-2 and common cold coronavirus spike proteins was assessed at the TCR clonotype level. Participants got two doses of the Pfizer-BioNTech BNT162b2 vaccine (n=8) or two doses of the Moderna mRNA-1273 vaccine (n=2). Post-vaccine blood samples were taken a median of around 70 days after the second vaccine dose, with a range of roughly 13 to 250 days. Culture stimuli were overlapping spike peptide pools from SARS-CoV-2 and from the common cold coronaviruses HCoV-NL63, HCoV-OC43 and HCoV-229E. In roughly eleven COVID-19 convalescent patients and a handful of infection-naive healthy vaccine recipients, the spike-specific CD4+ TCR repertoire before mRNA vaccination was compared with the repertoire after mRNA vaccination. Post-COVID blood samples were collected from convalescent patients a median of about 92 days after diagnosis, with a range of about 30 to 180 days. In control cultures, a CEFX viral epitope pool was used as positive control, an HIV-1 Nef peptide pool was used as negative control, or no peptide was added.

The library was obtained by PCR. DNA from cultured CD4+ T cells was subjected to TCR sequencing with the Oncomine TCR Beta short-read assay at the Johns Hopkins FTIC core. The QIAamp micro DNA kit was used to extract genomic DNA from the cultured CD4+ T cells. The Oncomine TCR Beta libraries from cultured CD4+ T cells were pooled using unique dual indexes and then sequenced on an Illumina iSeq 100. The original pipeline was this. Non-productive sequences were filtered out, and CDR3s that did not start with C, did not end with F or W, or were shorter than 7 amino acids were discarded. Antigen-specific clonotypes were identified with the MANAFEST web application by comparing peptide-stimulated wells with reference and other culture wells. For a clone to be called positive, the clone needed an FDR below 0.05, an odds ratio above 5, and a productive frequency above 0.1% in at least two of three replicate wells. A clonotype was classed as cross-reactive if the clonotype showed significant expansion both in SARS-CoV-2 spike wells and in at least one common cold coronavirus spike condition. Using R version 3.6.1, CDR3 homology was evaluated through Levenshtein distances (stringdist) along with unrooted phylogenetic trees (ape). The public reads were run again by TCRdb, first through fastp at Q25 and then through MiXCR, and only productive beta chains were kept. Rows matching on CDR3 protein sequence are summarized as one entry with the most common DNA and genes. None of the V and J calls come from the authors' own analysis; TCRdb made them. This sample comprises approximately 9,300 distinct CDR3 sequences, approximately 44% of them detected only once. The ten top clones hold around 12% of the sample.

Summary of the overall study and its limitations: Of the vaccine-specific clones in convalescent patients, 304 of 307, or nearly all, reacted only to SARS-CoV-2 spike and did not cross-react with common cold coronaviruses. Only a relatively small number of convalescent patients were included in the study, and early timepoints following natural infection were not analyzed. The median number of SARS-CoV-2-reactive clonotypes rose from 20 to 25 after infection to roughly 38 after vaccination, but the change was not significant. Among the post-vaccine SARS-CoV-2-reactive clones in convalescent patients, a median approximately 90% showed up only after vaccination, which suggests vaccine-specific priming.

The germline V and J ends show losses of 5 bases and 9 bases respectively, and no gene match explains 10 bases of the junction. The CDR3 spans 15 residues, from the cysteine through the phenylalanine. Only CDR3 DNA remains: 45 bases, in frame from the first base. The CDR1 and CDR2 encoded by the germline V gene are SGHTA and FQGTGA. This clonotype was detected only a few times. Its antigen remains unidentified. Base qualities are missing; no much larger clone stands one base away. Sample treatment or condition, as interpreted from the label and publication: roughly 11-day PBMC culture with coronavirus spike peptide pools or control peptides (ViraFEST assay). CD4+ T cells from unexposed donors were collected before the COVID-19 pandemic (2011-2018). The ViraFEST assay was used in the study, in which antigen-specific T cells were expanded with peptide pools and expanded clonotypes were subsequently identified by TCR sequencing. Each well held two million PBMCs cultured with roughly 10 ug/ml peptide pools in IMDM containing approximately 5% human AB serum and roughly 10 IU/ml IL-2. On days 3 and 7, half of the culture medium was replaced with fresh IL-2-containing medium. Once the cells had been in culture for about 10 days, the EasySep CD4+ T cell isolation kit was used to isolate CD4+ T cells by negative selection. As far as cell numbers permitted, CD4+ T cells from unexposed donors were tested for reactivity against SARS-CoV-2 S and N as well as four spike pools from common cold coronaviruses. Ficoll-Paque Plus gradient centrifugation was used to isolate PBMCs from whole blood, and the isolated PBMCs were then either used fresh or cryopreserved at -140C. Culture conditions were generally each tested in triplicate wells. The leukapheresis product for the unexposed donors was obtained through commercial purchase.

The chain joins TRBV7-3 to TRBJ1-6; 7 bases in the middle match TRBD1. The sequence derives from a human donor in good health. The sample consisted of CD4+ T cells from blood, cultured in vitro. The DNA sequence reads TGTGCCAGCAGCCCCAGACAGGGTGAGGTTTCACCCCTCCACTTT. This sequence encodes CASSPRQGEVSPLHF.